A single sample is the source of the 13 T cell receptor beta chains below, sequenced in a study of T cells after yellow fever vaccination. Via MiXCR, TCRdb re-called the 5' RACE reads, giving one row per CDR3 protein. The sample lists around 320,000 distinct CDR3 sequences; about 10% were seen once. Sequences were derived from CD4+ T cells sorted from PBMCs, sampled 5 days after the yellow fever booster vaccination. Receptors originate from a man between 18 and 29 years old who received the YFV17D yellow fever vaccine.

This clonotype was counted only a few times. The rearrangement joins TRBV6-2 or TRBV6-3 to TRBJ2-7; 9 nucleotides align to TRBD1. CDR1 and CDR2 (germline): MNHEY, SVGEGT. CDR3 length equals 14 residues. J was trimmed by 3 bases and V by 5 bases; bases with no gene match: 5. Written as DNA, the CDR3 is TGTGCCAGCAGTAGACAGGGGGTAGTCTACGAGCAGTACGTC. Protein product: CASSRQGVVYEQYV.

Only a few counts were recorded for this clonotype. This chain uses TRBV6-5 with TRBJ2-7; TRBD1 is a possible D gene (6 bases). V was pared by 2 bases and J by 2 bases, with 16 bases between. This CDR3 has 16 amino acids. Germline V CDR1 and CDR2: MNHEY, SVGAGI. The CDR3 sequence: CASSYRQGPPTYEQYF. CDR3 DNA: TGTGCCAGCAGTTACCGTCAGGGGCCGCCAACCTACGAGCAGTACTTC.

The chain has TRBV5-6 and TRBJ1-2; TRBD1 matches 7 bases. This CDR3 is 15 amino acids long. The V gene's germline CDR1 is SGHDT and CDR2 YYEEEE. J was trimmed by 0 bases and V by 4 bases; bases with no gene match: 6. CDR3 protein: CASSVGQRSNYGYTF. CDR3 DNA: TGTGCCAGCAGCGTGGGACAGCGATCTAACTATGGCTACACCTTC. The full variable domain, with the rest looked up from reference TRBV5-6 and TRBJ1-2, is DAGVTQSPTHLIKTRGQQVTLRCSPKSGHDTVSWYQQALGQGPQFIFQYYEEEERQRGNFPDRFSGHQFPNYSSELNVNALLLGDSALYLCASSVGQRSNYGYTFGSGTRLTVV.

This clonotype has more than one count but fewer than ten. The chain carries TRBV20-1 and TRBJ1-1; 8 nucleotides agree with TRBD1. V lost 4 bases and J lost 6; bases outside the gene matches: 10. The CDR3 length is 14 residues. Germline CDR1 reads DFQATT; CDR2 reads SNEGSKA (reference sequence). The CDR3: CSAKLQGGHAEAFF. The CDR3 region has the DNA TGCAGTGCTAAGCTACAGGGGGGACACGCTGAAGCTTTCTTT.

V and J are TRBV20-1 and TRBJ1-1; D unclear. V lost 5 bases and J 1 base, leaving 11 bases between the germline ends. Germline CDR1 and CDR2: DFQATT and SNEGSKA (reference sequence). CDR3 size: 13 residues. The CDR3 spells CSAQKDTNTEAFF. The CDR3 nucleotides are TGCAGTGCTCAAAAAGACACGAACACTGAAGCTTTCTTT.

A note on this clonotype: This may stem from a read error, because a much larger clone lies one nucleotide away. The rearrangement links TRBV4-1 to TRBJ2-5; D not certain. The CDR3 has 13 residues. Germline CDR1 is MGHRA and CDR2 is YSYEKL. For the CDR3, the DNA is TGCGCCAGCAGCCAAACGCACCAACAGACCCAGTACTTC. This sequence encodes CASSQTHQQTQYF.

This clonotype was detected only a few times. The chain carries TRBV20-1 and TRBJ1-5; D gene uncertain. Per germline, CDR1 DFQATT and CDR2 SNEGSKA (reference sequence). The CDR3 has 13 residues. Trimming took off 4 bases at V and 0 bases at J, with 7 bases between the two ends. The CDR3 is CSANPSSNQPQHF. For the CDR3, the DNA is TGCAGTGCTAACCCCAGTAGCAATCAGCCCCAGCATTTT.

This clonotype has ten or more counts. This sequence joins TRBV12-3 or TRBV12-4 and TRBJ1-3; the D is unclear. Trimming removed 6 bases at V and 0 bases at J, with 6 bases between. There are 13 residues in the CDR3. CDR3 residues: CASRGDSGNTIYF. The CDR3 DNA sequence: TGTGCCAGCAGGGGTGACTCTGGAAACACCATATATTTT.

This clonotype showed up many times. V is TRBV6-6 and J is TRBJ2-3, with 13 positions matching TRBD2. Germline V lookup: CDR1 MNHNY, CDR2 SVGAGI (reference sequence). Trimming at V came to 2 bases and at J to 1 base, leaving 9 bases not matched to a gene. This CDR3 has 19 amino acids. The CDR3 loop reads CASSYQWPGTSGGTDTQYF. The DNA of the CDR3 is TGTGCCAGCAGTTACCAATGGCCCGGGACTAGCGGGGGCACAGATACGCAGTATTTT.

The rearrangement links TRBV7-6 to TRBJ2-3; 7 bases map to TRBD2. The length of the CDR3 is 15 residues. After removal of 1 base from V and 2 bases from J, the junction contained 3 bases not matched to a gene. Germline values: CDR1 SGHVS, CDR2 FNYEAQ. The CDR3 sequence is CASSLGAGHTDTQYF. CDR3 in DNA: TGTGCCAGCAGCTTAGGAGCGGGGCACACAGATACGCAGTATTTT. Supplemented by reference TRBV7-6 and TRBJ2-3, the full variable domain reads GAGVSQSPRYKVTKRGQDVALRCDPISGHVSLYWYRQALGQGPEFLTYFNYEAQQDKSGLPNDRFSAERPEGSISTLTIQRTEQRDSAMYRCASSLGAGHTDTQYFGPGTRLTVL.

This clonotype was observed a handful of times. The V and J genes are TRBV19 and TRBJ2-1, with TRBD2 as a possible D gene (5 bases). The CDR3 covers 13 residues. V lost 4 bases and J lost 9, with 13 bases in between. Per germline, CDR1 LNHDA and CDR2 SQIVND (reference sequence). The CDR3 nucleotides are TGTGCCAGTAGTACCATCAGTCGGGGTGAGCAGTTCTTC. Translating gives CASSTISRGEQFF.

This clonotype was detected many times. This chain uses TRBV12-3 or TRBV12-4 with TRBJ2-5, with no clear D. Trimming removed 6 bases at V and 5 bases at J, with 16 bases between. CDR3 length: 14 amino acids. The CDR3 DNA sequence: TGTGCCAGCAGCCACCCCCCCCAAATGGAGACCCAGTACTTC. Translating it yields CASSHPPQMETQYF.

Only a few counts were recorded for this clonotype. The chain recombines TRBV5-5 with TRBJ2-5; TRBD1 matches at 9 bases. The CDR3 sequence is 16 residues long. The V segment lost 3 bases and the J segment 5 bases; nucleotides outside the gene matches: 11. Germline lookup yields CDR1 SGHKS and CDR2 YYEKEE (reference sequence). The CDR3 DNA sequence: TGTGCCAGCAGCTGGGGCGGGACAGGGATAGGGGAGACCCAGTACTTC. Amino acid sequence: CASSWGGTGIGETQYF. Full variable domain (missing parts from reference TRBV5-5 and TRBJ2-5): DAGVTQSPTHLIKTRGQQVTLRCSPISGHKSVSWYQQVLGQGPQFIFQYYEKEERGRGNFPDRFSARQFPNYSSELNVNALLLGDSALYLCASSWGGTGIGETQYFGPGTRLLVL.